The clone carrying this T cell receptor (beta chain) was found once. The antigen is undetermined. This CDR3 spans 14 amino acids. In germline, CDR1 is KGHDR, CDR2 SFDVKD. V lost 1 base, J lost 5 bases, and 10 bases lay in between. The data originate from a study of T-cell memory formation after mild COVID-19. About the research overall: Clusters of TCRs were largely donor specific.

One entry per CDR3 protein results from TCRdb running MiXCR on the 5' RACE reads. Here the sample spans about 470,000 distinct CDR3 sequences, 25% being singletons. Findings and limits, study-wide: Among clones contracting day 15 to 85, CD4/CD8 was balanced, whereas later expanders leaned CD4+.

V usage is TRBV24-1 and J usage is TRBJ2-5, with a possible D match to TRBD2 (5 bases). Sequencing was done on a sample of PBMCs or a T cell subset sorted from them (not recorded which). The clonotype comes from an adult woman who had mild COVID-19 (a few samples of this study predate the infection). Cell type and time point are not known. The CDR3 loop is CATSDFREGETQYF. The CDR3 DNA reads TGTGCCACCAGTGATTTTCGGGAAGGCGAGACCCAGTACTTC.